Sequencing of this T cell receptor beta chain was carried out in a study of early T cells in non-severe SARS-CoV-2 infection. Whole-study findings and limits: The study's VDJdb matching favored anti-spike CD8 responses and missed private and CD4 specificities.

V was shortened by 0 bases and J by 7 bases, with 9 bases between the two germline ends. The CDR3 length is 13 residues. Germline CDR1 and CDR2: MGHRA and YSYEKL. The TCR library protocol was used to attach unique molecular identifiers. These identifiers were attached to individual cDNA molecules. MiXCR, applied by TCRdb to the 5' RACE reads, yields one record per CDR3 protein. The sample holds 120,000 or so distinct CDR3 sequences, roughly 12% seen once. This clonotype was seen a handful of times. The antigen is unknown. The clonotype originates from an adult who was a healthcare worker with PCR-confirmed SARS-CoV-2 infection or an uninfected control (not recorded which). Specimen: whole blood, collected at baseline. The gene calls are TRBV4-1 and TRBJ1-1; D is ambiguous. The DNA of the CDR3 is TGCGCCAGCAGCCAAGATGCGGATGTTGAAGCTTTCTTT. Its translation is CASSQDADVEAFF.